This T cell receptor beta chain came from a study of T cells and copy number aberrations in small-cell lung cancer. Assay used: immunoSEQ multiplex PCR; TCRdb lists only in-frame clones, some missing. The profile shows 950 to 1,500 clones, less than 85% of them singletons. V trimming: 0 bases; J trimming: 7 bases; junction bases outside the gene matches: 7. CDR1 and CDR2 from the germline V gene are MGHDK and SYGVNS. This CDR3 has 16 residues. Study-wide findings and caveats: Tumors showed lower T-cell density, richness and clonality than adjacent lung, though density did not differ significantly. Tumor regions shared few clones; about 75-97.7% were region-restricted.

Turning to this clone: Its target is not known.

This sequence originates from a man aged 60 to 75 with small cell lung cancer. This sequence joins TRBV25-1 and TRBJ2-2; 8 positions agree with TRBD1. Sequencing input: tumor tissue. In nucleotides, the CDR3 is TGTGCCAGCAGTGAATATGGGCAGGGGGCGCTCGGGGAGCTGTTTTTT. Protein: CASSEYGQGALGELFF.